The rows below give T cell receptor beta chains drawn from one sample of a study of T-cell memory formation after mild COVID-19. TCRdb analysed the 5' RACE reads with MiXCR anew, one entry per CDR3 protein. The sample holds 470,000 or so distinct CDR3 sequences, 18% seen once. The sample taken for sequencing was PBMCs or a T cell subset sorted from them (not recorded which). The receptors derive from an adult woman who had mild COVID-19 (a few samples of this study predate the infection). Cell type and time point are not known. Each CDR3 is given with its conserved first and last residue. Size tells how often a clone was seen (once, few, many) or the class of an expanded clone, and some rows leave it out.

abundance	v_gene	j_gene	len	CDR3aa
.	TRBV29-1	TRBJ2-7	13	CSVDIGRVGEQYF
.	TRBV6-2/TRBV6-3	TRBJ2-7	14	CASRPTGSPYEQYF
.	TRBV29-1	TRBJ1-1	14	CSVRSNPGNTEAFF
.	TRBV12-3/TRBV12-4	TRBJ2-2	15	CASTPWGGDTGELFF
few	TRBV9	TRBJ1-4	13	CASSADSNEKLFF
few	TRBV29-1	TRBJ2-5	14	CSVGGTGQRETQYF
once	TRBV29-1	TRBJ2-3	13	CSVGTGGTDTQYF
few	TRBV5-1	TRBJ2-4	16	CASSPGGGPLKNIQYF
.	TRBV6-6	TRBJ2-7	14	CASTMREDSYEQYF
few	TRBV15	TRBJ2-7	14	CATSRDRGVYEQYF
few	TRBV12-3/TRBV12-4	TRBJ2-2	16	CASSPVRGGGTGELFF
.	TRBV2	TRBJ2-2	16	CASRELAGVSTGELFF
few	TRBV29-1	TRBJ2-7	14	CSALTGGEPFGQYF
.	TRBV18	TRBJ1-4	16	CASSRTTGVANEKLFF
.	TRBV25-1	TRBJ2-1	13	CASSEGAYNEQFF
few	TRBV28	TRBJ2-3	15	CASSAPERYTDTQYF
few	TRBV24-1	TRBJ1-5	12	CATGAGPQPQHF
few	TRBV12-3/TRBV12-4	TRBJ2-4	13	CASSFAARNIQYF
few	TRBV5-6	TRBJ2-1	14	CASSLRAGYNEQFF
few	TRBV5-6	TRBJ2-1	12	CASSLVTVEEFF
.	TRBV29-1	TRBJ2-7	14	CSVLTGQVFREQYF
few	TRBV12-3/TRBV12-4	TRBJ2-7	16	CASSPLTGTAFSEQYF
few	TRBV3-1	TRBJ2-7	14	CASSRRTGGAEQYF
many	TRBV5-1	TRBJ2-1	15	CASRASGTFVFEQFF
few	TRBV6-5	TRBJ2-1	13	CASSYDGGGEQFF
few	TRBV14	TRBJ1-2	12	CASSQDNHGYTF
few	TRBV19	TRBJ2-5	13	CASNFGGEETQYF
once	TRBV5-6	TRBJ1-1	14	CASSFASGNTEAFF
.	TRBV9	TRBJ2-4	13	CASSVVEGAIQYF
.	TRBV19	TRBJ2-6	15	CASSIAASGANVLTF
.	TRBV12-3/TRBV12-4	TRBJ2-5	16	CASSLRLAGRVETQYF
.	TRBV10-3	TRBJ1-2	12	CAISESDDGYTF
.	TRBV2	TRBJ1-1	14	CASSPGPRNTEAFF
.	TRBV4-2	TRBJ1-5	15	CASSQERTGSEPQHF
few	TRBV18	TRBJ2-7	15	CASSLQITGNYEQYF
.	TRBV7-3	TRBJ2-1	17	CASSLRLVLGSYNEQFF
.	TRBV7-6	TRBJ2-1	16	CASSQTSGGTLGEQFF
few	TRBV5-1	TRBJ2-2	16	CASSFRQGPAAGELFF
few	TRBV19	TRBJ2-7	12	CASSVGSYEQYF
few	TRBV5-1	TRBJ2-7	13	CASRRAVSYEQYF
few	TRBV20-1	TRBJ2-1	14	CSAVQRDSYNEQFF